The present T cell receptor beta chain was sequenced within a study of shared clonotypes between healthy human individuals. Assay: immunoSEQ multiplex PCR; the TCRdb copy retains only in-frame clones and omits some. The sample yields approximately 2.3 million clones, approximately 93% seen once. The CDR3 contains 12 residues. Per the germline V gene, CDR1 is SGHRS and CDR2 is YFSETQ. Sequenced material: naive CD4+ T cells from PBMCs. Subset indicated: CD45RA+ positively selected. The clonotype originates from a man between 18 and 35 years old in good health. Some clones in this sample may be carry-over from other donors' samples. V is TRBV5-1 and J is TRBJ2-5; D is uncertain. The DNA end is a closer match to TRBJ2-7, so the J assignment may be wrong. The CDR3 nucleotides read TGCGCCAGCAGTCCCCCCGCATACGAGCAGTACTTC. It translates to CASSPPAYEQYF.